This TCR beta chain was retrieved from a study of blood T cell repertoires in COVID-19. Per germline, CDR1 MNHEY and CDR2 SVGAGI. This CDR3 contains 13 residues. V shed 5 bases and J shed 4 bases, with 9 bases lying between them. The data were produced by immunoSEQ multiplex PCR, yet TCRdb's version contains in-frame clones alone and is incomplete. The repertoire holds more than 85,000 clones, with approximately 80% as singletons. The sample consisted of peripheral blood. The gene calls are TRBV6-5 and TRBJ2-1, with D perhaps TRBD1 (6 bases). The receptor was isolated from a man between 70 and 80 years old with acute or convalescent COVID-19. CDR3 in amino acids: CASSRQGYNEQFF. The CDR3 DNA sequence: TGTGCCAGCAGTCGCCAGGGGTACAATGAGCAGTTCTTC.